The source of this T cell receptor beta chain is a study of CD8 T cells in Susac syndrome. Overall study results and limits: The study's TCR sequencing and HLA analysis drew on a certain number of individuals. That number was acknowledged as relatively small.

Germline V gives CDR1 MNHNY, CDR2 SVGAGI (reference sequence). With V trimmed by 8 bases and J by 0 bases, 8 bases remained unmatched. This CDR3 has 16 residues. About 0.45 to 1 ug RNA was reverse transcribed with random hexamers. An immunoSEQ multiplex PCR generated amplified TCR beta CDR3 products spanning 54 Vbeta and 13 Jbeta. Using its own MiXCR run on the immunoSEQ multiplex PCR reads, TCRdb lists one record per CDR3 protein. Here the sample spans about 150,000 distinct CDR3 sequences, 95% to 96% being singletons. As for this clonotype: Its target is unknown.

Included as multiple sclerosis controls were treatment-naive patients who had stable or active relapsing-remitting disease. It was negative isolation that provided the CD8+ and CD4+ T cells, whereas TEMRA cells were enriched by FACS. Sequenced sample: CD8+ T cells from PBMCs. J is TRBJ1-5 and V is TRBV6-6, with 9 positions matching TRBD1. This TCR came from a human donor with multiple sclerosis. CDR3 loop: CASVAQGAYSNQPQHF. In DNA, the CDR3 is TGTGCCAGCGTCGCACAGGGGGCTTATAGCAATCAGCCCCAGCATTTT.